Below are 9 T cell receptor beta chains sequenced from a single sample in a study of blood T cell repertoires in COVID-19 (dated by TCRdb to the early 2020s). The library was made by the immunoSEQ multiplex PCR assay. TCRdb's version of the immuneACCESS table is confined to in-frame rearrangements and falls short of the full clone set. An unresolved V gene accounts for under half of the shortfall where checked; the remainder is of unknown origin. The sample has nearly 200,000 clones on record, approximately 82% of them singletons. The ten largest clonotypes hold approximately 6.9% of the sample. Sequencing input: peripheral blood. The receptors here all came from a human donor with acute or convalescent COVID-19. The donor label of this sample is uncertain.

This clone has only one observation. The chain couples TRBV7-2 to TRBJ2-7; 8 positions agree with TRBD1. Looked up from germline, CDR1 is SGHTA and CDR2 is FQGNSA. V lost 0 bases and J lost 3; bases outside the gene matches: 4. The CDR3 sequence is 15 residues long. CDR3 sequence: CASSLASGQGYEQYF. The CDR3, as DNA: TGTGCCAGCAGCTTAGCCTCCGGACAGGGCTACGAGCAGTACTTC.

The rearrangement links TRBV5-1 to TRBJ2-2, with D possibly being TRBD1 (6 bases). This CDR3 is built from 15 residues. V lost 1 base, J lost 6 bases, and 13 bases lay in between. Germline V gene sequence: CDR1 SGHRS, CDR2 YFSETQ. The CDR3 sequence is CASSLNLQGSGELFF. The CDR3 region has the DNA TGCGCCAGCAGCTTGAATCTCCAGGGGTCCGGGGAGCTGTTTTTT. Supplemented by reference TRBV5-1 and TRBJ2-2, the full variable domain reads KAGVTQTPRYLIKTRGQQVTLSCSPISGHRSVSWYQQTPGQGLQFLFEYFSETQRNKGNFPGRFSGRQFSNSRSEMNVSTLELGDSALYLCASSLNLQGSGELFFGEGSRLTVL.

V is TRBV9 and J is TRBJ2-3, with 8 bases that match TRBD2. This CDR3 is 15 amino acids long. Germline lookup yields CDR1 SGDLS and CDR2 YYNGEE. V lost 1 base to trimming and J lost 1 base; unmatched junction nucleotides: 2. DNA for the CDR3: TGTGCCAGCAGCGTACAAGCGGGAGGCACAGATACGCAGTATTTT. Translated: CASSVQAGGTDTQYF.

The chain couples TRBV29-1 to TRBJ1-4, with 9 bases that match TRBD1. This CDR3 spans 13 amino acids. Germline V gives CDR1 SQVTM, CDR2 ANQGSEA. V gave up 5 bases and J gave up 4 bases; unmatched junction bases: 2. The CDR3 here is CSVPGQGNEKLFF. DNA of the CDR3: TGCAGCGTTCCGGGACAGGGTAATGAAAAACTGTTTTTT.

J is TRBJ2-7 and V is TRBV14, with a weak D call TRBD1 (6 bases). V lost 4 bases and J lost 6, with 10 bases in between. The germline gives CDR1 SGHDN, CDR2 FVKESK. This CDR3 has 12 amino acids. CDR3 protein: CASSRLGGEQYF. DNA for the CDR3: TGTGCCAGCAGCCGCCTAGGGGGCGAGCAGTACTTC.

This chain links TRBV18 with TRBJ1-5, with a weak D call TRBD1 (6 bases). Germline-derived CDR1 and CDR2 are KGHSH and LQKENI. The CDR3 runs to 17 residues. Trimming left V 2 bases short and J 2 bases short, with 16 bases between. The CDR3 reads CASSPTGGSFGNQPQHF. The CDR3, as DNA: TGTGCCAGCTCACCAACGGGGGGCTCTTTCGGCAATCAGCCCCAGCATTTT.

This chain joins TRBV9 and TRBJ2-3; TRBD2 matches at 10 bases. Germline CDR1 and CDR2: SGDLS and YYNGEE. This CDR3 has 20 residues. V shed 0 bases, J shed 1 base, and the junction held 14 bases outside the gene matches. The CDR3 DNA follows: TGTGCCAGCAGCGTAGATGTTAGTGCTAGCGGGAGCCCGGGCACAGATACGCAGTATTTT. It encodes CASSVDVSASGSPGTDTQYF.

The chain is built from TRBV18 and TRBJ2-3; 8 nucleotides agree with TRBD1. CDR1 and CDR2 (germline): KGHSH, LQKENI. Losses at the gene ends were 6 bases for V and 4 bases for J; bases not matched to a gene: 9. The CDR3 runs to 15 residues. In DNA, the CDR3 is TGTGCCAGCTCCCTAGGACAGGGAACGGCAGATACGCAGTATTTT. It is translated as CASSLGQGTADTQYF.

J is TRBJ1-1 and V is TRBV5-1; tentatively, D is TRBD1 (6 bases). The CDR3 runs 14 residues. Trimming removed 3 bases from V and 4 bases from J, with 13 bases in between. Germline V CDR1 and CDR2: SGHRS, YFSETQ. CDR3 amino acids: CASSSSQGPTEAFF. In DNA, the CDR3 is TGCGCCAGCAGCTCGTCACAGGGTCCCACTGAAGCTTTCTTT.